This TCR beta chain was sequenced in a study of blood T cell repertoires in COVID-19. About the study: Material from acute and convalescent COVID-19 was sourced from the United States, Italy and Spain.

This CDR3 is 17 amino acids long. Germline V CDR1 and CDR2: LNHDA, SQIVND (reference sequence). V lost 3 bases and J lost 0; bases outside the gene matches: 3. The table came from immunoSEQ multiplex PCR; TCRdb's copy has only in-frame clones and leaves some out. The table lists around 500,000 clones, roughly 88% of them singletons. This clone was recorded many times. The chain carries TRBV19 and TRBJ2-2; 11 positions match TRBD2. The sample taken for sequencing was peripheral blood. This receptor was taken from a human donor in a cohort sampled during active COVID-19. Here the CDR3 DNA reads TGTGCCAGTAGTATCCTAGCGGGAGGCCCGAACACCGGGGAGCTGTTTTTT. This translates into CASSILAGGPNTGELFF.